The clone carrying this T cell receptor (beta chain) occurred once. Its cognate antigen is unknown. This CDR3 comprises 17 residues. Trimming removed 1 base at V and 5 bases at J, with 20 bases between. CDR1 is SSHAT, CDR2 FNYEAQ, per germline (reference sequence). The data were obtained in a study of T cell repertoires in cytomegalovirus infection. Study overall: Public TCR beta signatures marked donors with CMV infection and the matching HLA.

Whole-study findings and limits: Across the ex vivo response, the dominant clonotypes were HLA-C-restricted CMV-specific TCR beta clonotypes. Cumulative frequency (of public TCR beta family members) identified carriers of CMV plus the relevant HLA.

Using its own MiXCR run on the reads, TCRdb lists one record per CDR3 protein. This table has around 530,000 distinct CDR3 sequences, more than 20% appearing once. The receptor's source is a human donor in good health (CMV status not recorded). Some clones in this sample may be carry-over from other donors' samples. The sequenced material came from PBMCs. The chain has TRBV7-7 and TRBJ1-2; no clear D. This chain's CDR3 is CASSLDHNPARRYGYTF. In DNA form, the CDR3 reads TGTGCCAGCAGCTTAGATCACAACCCCGCGAGGCGATATGGCTACACCTTC. The full variable domain, its missing parts supplied by reference TRBV7-7 and TRBJ1-2, is GAGVSQSPRYKVTKRGQDVTLRCDPISSHATLYWYQQALGQGPEFLTYFNYEAQPDKSGLPSDRFSAERPEGSISTLTIQRTEQRDSAMYRCASSLDHNPARRYGYTFGSGTRLTVV.